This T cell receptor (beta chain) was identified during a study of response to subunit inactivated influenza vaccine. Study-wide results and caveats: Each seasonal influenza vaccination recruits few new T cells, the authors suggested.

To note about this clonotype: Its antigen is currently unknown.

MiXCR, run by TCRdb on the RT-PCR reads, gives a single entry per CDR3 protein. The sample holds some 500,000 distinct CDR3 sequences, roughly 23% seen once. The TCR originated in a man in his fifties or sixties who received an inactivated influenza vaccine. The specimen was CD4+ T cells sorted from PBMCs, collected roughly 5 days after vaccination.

In DNA form, the CDR3 reads TGTGCCAGCACCTCCGGGGCCAACACCGGGGAGCTGTTTTTT. Translated: CASTSGANTGELFF. This chain connects TRBV12-3 or TRBV12-4 to TRBJ2-2; D possibly uses TRBD1 or TRBD2 (5 bases each). The CDR3 covers 14 residues. V was pared by 7 bases and J by 2 bases, with 11 bases between.